The source of this TCR beta chain is a study of cytomegalovirus exposure and HLA in healthy donors. About the study: Later, an analysis reported that the approximately 120 validation repertoires had used the same platform as the approximately 670 first-cohort repertoires. Study-level results: Most TCRs appeared rarely, but some public TCRs recurred in many donors. The study put 150 to 200 TCR beta chains on its list as cytomegalovirus-associated. Confirmation in vitro established that three CMV-associated chains were specific for CMV antigens.

With respect to this clone: Its antigen is not known.

This CDR3 region has 16 residues. V dropped 5 bases and J dropped 5; count of bases not matched to a gene: 12. The germline CDR1 and CDR2 sequences are SGHTS and YDEGEE. Sequencing used immunoSEQ multiplex PCR; TCRdb keeps in-frame clones, though not all of them. The table lists fewer than 250,000 clones, roughly 83% of them singletons. The chain employs TRBV5-8 and TRBJ1-1, with 10 bases that match TRBD1. Sequencing was performed on PBMCs. The receptor's source is a young woman in good health and CMV-seronegative. CDR3 protein: CASRPSLGQGRTEAFF. DNA for the CDR3: TGTGCCAGCAGACCGAGTTTGGGACAGGGGCGAACTGAAGCTTTCTTT.